The clone carrying this TCR beta chain was found a few times. Its antigen is as yet unknown. This CDR3 comprises 13 residues. V was trimmed by 10 bases and J by 2 bases, leaving 13 bases between them. CDR1 is MDHEN and CDR2 is SYDVKM in the germline V gene. This record belongs to a study of PD-1 blockade in classical Hodgkin lymphoma. Overall study results and limits: Any patient who commenced nivolumab under 1 year after ASCT was excluded.

Here immunoSEQ multiplex PCR was the method, and the copy in TCRdb shows in-frame clones only, minus some. Of some 14,000 clones in the sample, about 86% were seen once. No patient escaped relapse after autologous stem cell transplantation, and brentuximab vedotin exposure varied. This chain joins TRBV28 and TRBJ2-3; TRBD2 might be the D (5 bases). The sample in question was peripheral blood mononuclear cells (PBMCs), obtained at baseline. This receptor was obtained from a human donor with classical Hodgkin lymphoma. Here the CDR3 DNA reads TGTGCCACAGCGCGGGTCGACACAGATACGCAGTATTTT. Protein product: CATARVDTDTQYF.